The 24 T cell receptor beta chains given below trace back to one sample, sequenced in a study of sequential checkpoint blockade in melanoma. Libraries were prepared by immunoSEQ multiplex PCR; TCRdb keeps only in-frame clonotypes and omits some of them. The data hold some 18,000 clones, with approximately 80% observed a single time. Treatment defined: randomized to nivolumab then ipilimumab (arm A) or the reverse (arm B). The sequencing here drew on CD8+ T cells sorted from blood (inferred from file names), taken from a patient given nivolumab and ipilimumab in sequence. The receptors derive from a human donor with melanoma.

The genes are TRBV2 and TRBJ2-1, with 8 bases lining up with TRBD2. V was pared by 5 bases and J by 6 bases, with 9 bases of the junction left unmatched. The CDR3 extends over 15 amino acids. Germline V gene lookup returns CDR1 SNHLY and CDR2 FYNNEI. The CDR3 is CASSQGLGKVNEQFF. The CDR3, as DNA: TGTGCCAGCAGTCAGGGACTAGGAAAGGTCAATGAGCAGTTCTTC.

CDR3 sequence: CASVALLTYGYTF. Here the CDR3 DNA reads TGTGCCAGCGTAGCCCTTCTTACCTATGGCTACACCTTC. V and J are TRBV7-9 and TRBJ1-2; no reliable D call. Trimming left V 8 bases short and J 4 bases short, with 14 bases between. Germline CDR1 is SEHNR and CDR2 is FQNEAQ (reference sequence). The CDR3 totals 13 residues.

This chain links TRBV27 with TRBJ1-1; D is ambiguous. In germline, CDR1 is MNHEY, CDR2 SMNVEV (reference sequence). Trimming pared 2 bases from V and 2 bases from J, leaving 9 bases between. The CDR3 has 14 residues. In DNA, the CDR3 is TGTGCCAGCAGTTTAGTTCCGGGTAACACTGAAGCTTTCTTT. Translation gives CASSLVPGNTEAFF.

The genes are TRBV4-3 and TRBJ2-1; 8 positions agree with TRBD2. The CDR3 has 17 amino acids. V lost 0 bases to trimming and J lost 1 base; unmatched junction nucleotides: 5. Germline lookup yields CDR1 LGHNA and CDR2 YSLEER. The DNA of the CDR3 is TGCGCCAGCAGCCAAGATCCAGCGGGGGCTTCCTACAATGAGCAGTTCTTC. Its translation: CASSQDPAGASYNEQFF.

The CDR3 DNA is TGTGCCAGCAGCTCTGGGACAGGGATAAGCTCCTACGAGCAGTACTTC. This gives the protein CASSSGTGISSYEQYF. V gene TRBV7-9 combines with J gene TRBJ2-7; 9 bases fit TRBD1. Germline V CDR1 and CDR2: SEHNR, FQNEAQ (reference sequence). This CDR3 is 16 amino acids long. V lost 4 bases and J lost 0; bases outside the gene matches: 7.

The rearrangement joins TRBV27 to TRBJ1-2; 7 nucleotides match TRBD1. The CDR3 length is 15 residues. From germline, CDR1 is MNHEY and CDR2 SMNVEV (reference sequence). The V and J ends lost 2 bases and 2 bases, in that order; junction bases with no gene match: 5. The CDR3 coding sequence is TGTGCCAGCAGTTTAACGGACAGGCAGAACTATGGCTACACCTTC. Translation: CASSLTDRQNYGYTF.

In its sample, this clone was seen once. The chain combines TRBV27 with TRBJ2-7; D possibly corresponds to TRBD1 (5 bases). This CDR3 spans 14 amino acids. CDR1 is MNHEY and CDR2 is SMNVEV in the germline V gene (reference sequence). V was clipped by 4 bases and J by 5 bases, with 15 bases between them. CDR3 protein: CASSWQGLYDEQYF. CDR3 bases: TGTGCCAGCAGTTGGCAGGGTTTGTACGACGAGCAGTACTTC.

The chain combines TRBV5-1 with TRBJ2-7; 11 bases fit TRBD1. This CDR3 comprises 14 residues. Germline values: CDR1 SGHRS, CDR2 YFSETQ. Trimming removed 2 bases from V and 6 bases from J; junction bases left unmatched: 4. The CDR3 spells CASSFGQGAAEQYF. CDR3 bases: TGCGCCAGCAGCTTCGGACAGGGGGCAGCCGAGCAGTACTTC.

V gene TRBV19 combines with J gene TRBJ2-7; 9 bases are a match to TRBD1. Unmatched junction bases numbered 6, after V lost 1 base and J lost 5 bases. The CDR3 contains 15 residues. CDR1 is LNHDA, CDR2 SQIVND, per germline (reference sequence). The DNA of the CDR3 is TGTGCCAGTAGTATAGGCTGGACAGGGGTCCACGAGCAGTACTTC. Encoded protein: CASSIGWTGVHEQYF.

This clone was recorded a few times. This chain links TRBV27 with TRBJ1-1; tentative D call: TRBD1 (6 bases). Trimming shortened V by 2 bases and J by 1 base, and 11 bases separated the two germline ends. Germline loops: CDR1 MNHEY, CDR2 SMNVEV (reference sequence). The CDR3 spans 15 residues. CDR3 in DNA: TGTGCCAGCAGTTTAATACCGGGACAGAACACTGAAGCTTTCTTT. This encodes CASSLIPGQNTEAFF.

The chain has TRBV7-6 and TRBJ1-5; TRBD1 matches at 9 bases. Germline CDR1 reads SGHVS; CDR2 reads FNYEAQ. The V and J ends lost 5 bases and 5 bases, in that order; junction bases with no gene match: 4. The CDR3 consists of 14 residues. CDR3 sequence reads: CASSKGQGHQPQHF. DNA for the CDR3: TGTGCCAGCAGCAAAGGACAGGGGCATCAGCCCCAGCATTTT.

The V and J genes are TRBV4-1 and TRBJ1-1, with unresolved D. Germline loops: CDR1 MGHRA, CDR2 YSYEKL. V shed 8 bases and J shed 1 base, with 11 bases lying between them. This CDR3 is built from 13 residues. The CDR3 DNA reads TGCGCCAGCTCCGGGGTTGAGAACACTGAAGCTTTCTTT. This gives the protein CASSGVENTEAFF.

The chain uses TRBV4-1 and TRBJ1-1; D is uncertain. From germline, CDR1 is MGHRA and CDR2 YSYEKL. V lost 0 bases and J 0 bases, leaving 2 bases between the germline ends. The CDR3 extends over 13 amino acids. The CDR3 spells CASSQDMNTEAFF. The CDR3 DNA is TGCGCCAGCAGCCAAGATATGAACACTGAAGCTTTCTTT.

The gene calls are TRBV4-1 and TRBJ1-5; 7 bases fit TRBD1. CDR1 is MGHRA and CDR2 is YSYEKL in the germline V gene. V shed 0 bases and J 3 bases; nucleotides not matched to a gene: 5. The CDR3 covers 16 residues. The CDR3 DNA reads as TGCGCCAGCAGCCAAGATCTTGGACAGGCCAATCAGCCCCAGCATTTT. This encodes CASSQDLGQANQPQHF.

The CDR3 spells CAISEQGTQPQHF. CDR3 DNA sequence: TGTGCCATCAGCGAGCAGGGGACTCAGCCCCAGCATTTT. The V call is TRBV10-3, the J call TRBJ1-5, with a possible D match to TRBD1 (6 bases). Germline CDR1 and CDR2: ENHRY and SYGVKD. The CDR3 contains 13 residues. The ends were cut back, 6 bases at V and 6 bases at J, with 12 bases in the middle.

The chain recombines TRBV9 with TRBJ2-3; no clear D. Trimming stripped 1 base from V and 4 bases from J, with 19 bases between. CDR1 and CDR2 (germline): SGDLS, YYNGEE. CDR3 length equals 17 residues. The CDR3 DNA sequence: TGTGCCAGCAGCGTATTTGGTGTCGGTGAAGTAGCAGATACGCAGTATTTT. Protein sequence: CASSVFGVGEVADTQYF.

The chain is built from TRBV2 and TRBJ2-7; D call uncertain. In germline, CDR1 is SNHLY, CDR2 FYNNEI. The V end was cut by 2 bases, the J end by 3 bases, with 2 bases between. The CDR3 totals 11 residues. The CDR3 sequence is CASSEYYEQYF. DNA for the CDR3: TGTGCCAGCAGTGAATACTACGAGCAGTACTTC.

The chain uses TRBV4-3 and TRBJ1-6; the D gene is possibly TRBD1 (5 bases). The CDR3 runs 15 residues. Trimming removed 0 bases from V and 7 bases from J, with 10 bases in between. Germline CDR1 reads LGHNA; CDR2 reads YSLEER. CDR3 sequence: CASSQEPRANSPLHF. The CDR3 DNA is TGCGCCAGCAGCCAAGAACCCAGGGCCAATTCACCCCTCCACTTT.

The chain links TRBV19 to TRBJ1-5; 8 bases fit TRBD1. This CDR3 spans 15 amino acids. Germline CDR1 reads LNHDA; CDR2 reads SQIVND (reference sequence). V shed 4 bases and J 6 bases; nucleotides not matched to a gene: 8. CDR3 residues: CASSRTQGARQPQHF. DNA of the CDR3: TGTGCCAGTAGTAGAACTCAGGGGGCGCGTCAGCCCCAGCATTTT.

The chain links TRBV14 to TRBJ1-2; D is uncertain. The CDR3 sequence is 14 residues long. Germline lookup yields CDR1 SGHDN and CDR2 FVKESK. Trimming shortened V by 4 bases and J by 0 bases, and 9 bases separated the two germline ends. As DNA, the CDR3 is TGTGCCAGCAGCCTAGGAGAGCCTAACTATGGCTACACCTTC. It encodes CASSLGEPNYGYTF.

By sample fraction, this clone is large. This chain uses TRBV4-2 with TRBJ1-2, with TRBD1 matching 7 bases. CDR3 length: 15 residues. CDR1 is LGHNA, CDR2 YNFKEQ, per germline. V lost 0 bases and J lost 8; bases outside the gene matches: 9. The CDR3 is CASSQDPGGGWGYTF. CDR3 nucleotides: TGTGCCAGCAGCCAAGATCCGGGAGGGGGCTGGGGCTACACCTTC.

This chain links TRBV4-1 with TRBJ1-2; tentatively, D is TRBD1 (5 bases). V lost 4 bases to trimming and J lost 2 bases, with 11 bases between them. Germline V gives CDR1 MGHRA, CDR2 YSYEKL. The CDR3 extends over 14 amino acids. The CDR3 DNA is TGCGCCAGCAGCCGTACGACAGACAACTATGGCTACACCTTC. Amino acid sequence: CASSRTTDNYGYTF.

This clone was seen only a few times. This sequence joins TRBV6-5 and TRBJ2-7; D is possibly TRBD1 (5 bases). Germline V gives CDR1 MNHEY, CDR2 SVGAGI. There are 15 residues in the CDR3. Trimming stripped 4 bases from V and 0 bases from J, with 13 bases between. The CDR3, as DNA: TGTGCCAGCAGTTTTCAGGGCGCTAGCTCCTACGAGCAGTACTTC. Residues: CASSFQGASSYEQYF.

Only one count was recorded for this clone. The V gene is TRBV6-1, the J gene TRBJ1-2; no clear D. The CDR3 runs to 13 residues. Trimming removed 10 bases at V and 4 bases at J, with 16 bases between. Germline V CDR1 and CDR2: MNHNS, SASEGT. DNA for the CDR3: TGTGCCATCGAGCGGCAGGCTCCCTATGGCTACACCTTC. The encoded protein is CAIERQAPYGYTF.